This paragraph covers one T cell receptor beta chain sequence. What it binds is not known. This sample is part of a study of T cell repertoires in cytomegalovirus infection. J gave up 3 bases and V 4 bases, and 8 bases lay outside the gene matches. The germline V gene encodes CDR1 SGHDN and CDR2 FVKESK. This CDR3 region has 16 residues. Study-level findings and limits: CMV-specific TCR beta clonotypes restricted by HLA-C were the ones dominating the ex vivo response.

One entry per CDR3 protein, called by TCRdb with MiXCR from the reads. The sample yields about 830,000 distinct CDR3 sequences, 32% seen once. The TCR sequence derives from a human donor in good health (CMV status not recorded). Some clones in this sample may be carry-over from other donors' samples. The genes are TRBV14 and TRBJ1-4, with TRBD1 identical over 7 bases. Source: cultured CD8+ T cells from PBMCs, taken from culture after CMV antigen stimulation. The CDR3 nucleotides read TGTGCCAGCAGCCCAAGGCCGGGACAGCCTAATGAAAAACTGTTTTTT. Translating gives CASSPRPGQPNEKLFF. Full variable domain (rest looked up from reference TRBV14 and TRBJ1-4): EAGVTQFPSHSVIEKGQTVTLRCDPISGHDNLYWYRRVMGKEIKFLLHFVKESKQDESGMPNNRFLAERTGGTYSTLKVQPAELEDSGVYFCASSPRPGQPNEKLFFGSGTQLSVL.